The clone carrying this T cell receptor beta chain appeared a few times. The sample comes from a study of patients and donors after allogeneic stem cell transplantation. TCRdb reprocessed the RT-PCR reads with MiXCR, giving one entry per CDR3 protein. The table has hundreds of thousands of distinct CDR3 sequences, 16% seen once; the top ten hold less than 8.5%. Trimming removed 1 base from V and 5 bases from J, with 5 bases in between. The CDR3 runs 12 residues. Germline lookup yields CDR1 SEHNR and CDR2 FQNEAQ (reference sequence). The clonotype was recovered from a human donor who was either an allogeneic HSCT recipient or a stem cell or donor lymphocyte infusion donor (not recorded which). It is not recorded whose cells these are; they may come from a transplant donor. The chain uses TRBV7-9 and TRBJ1-2, with D unclear. The sample taken for sequencing was blood, either unsorted or a sorted T cell fraction (not recorded which). The CDR3 loop is CASSLEVYGYTF. The CDR3 coding sequence is TGTGCCAGCAGCTTAGAAGTGTATGGCTACACCTTC.